The rows below give T cell receptor beta chains drawn from one sample of a study of T cell changes during pregnancy in multiple sclerosis. Only in-frame clones appear in the TCRdb table, and some are missing; sequencing was by immunoSEQ multiplex PCR. The table records roughly 50,000 clones, 92% of them present only once. The sample was CD4+ T cells from peripheral blood mononuclear cells, taken after pregnancy. The receptor set was obtained from a female donor with multiple sclerosis, enrolled in a pregnancy study. Both conserved end residues are part of each CDR3. The D gene is left open where the match is weak. For some rows the clone size is stated as once, few or many, or as a class when expanded; others skip it.

j_call v_call clone_size d_call cdr3_aa cdr3_nt
TRBJ1-2 TRBV7-9 . TRBD1 CASSTGDYGYTF TGTGCCAGCAGTACAGGGGACTATGGCTACACCTTC
TRBJ2-2 TRBV4-2 . TRBD2 CASSRTANSGITNTGELFF TGTGCCAGCAGCCGTACTGCCAATAGCGGGATTACGAACACCGGGGAGCTGTTTTTT
TRBJ2-1 TRBV7-3 once . CASSLFLSPGVGDEQFF TGTGCCAGCAGCTTATTTCTGAGTCCAGGGGTGGGCGATGAGCAGTTCTTC
TRBJ1-2 TRBV30 . TRBD1 CAWGTAPNYGYTF TGTGCCTGGGGGACAGCTCCTAACTATGGCTACACCTTC
TRBJ2-3 TRBV18 . TRBD2 CASSPLMIAGEDTQYF TGTGCCAGCTCACCACTTATGATAGCGGGAGAAGATACGCAGTATTTT
TRBJ1-5 TRBV6-5 . TRBD1 CASSPRDSREPQHF TGTGCCAGCAGTCCCCGGGACAGCCGCGAGCCCCAGCATTTT
TRBJ1-1 TRBV7-8 . TRBD1 CASSNYRGNTEAFF TGTGCCAGCAGCAACTACAGGGGGAACACTGAAGCTTTCTTT
TRBJ2-3 TRBV5-1 . . CASSLQGLADTQYF TGCGCCAGCAGCTTGCAGGGGCTCGCAGATACGCAGTATTTT
TRBJ2-1 TRBV19 . . CASSSQGSLNEQFF TGTGCCAGTTCCAGTCAGGGGTCCCTCAATGAGCAGTTCTTC
TRBJ2-7 TRBV5-5 . . CASSLVATLLSYEQYF TGTGCCAGCAGCTTGGTCGCGACTTTACTCTCCTACGAGCAGTACTTC
TRBJ1-4 TRBV5-1 . TRBD1 CASAGQGPPNEKLFF TGCGCCTCGGCGGGACAGGGGCCTCCTAATGAAAAACTGTTTTTT
TRBJ2-1 TRBV5-1 . TRBD2 CASSSRGSGNGLGISYNEQFF TGCGCCAGCAGCTCCCGGGGTAGCGGGAATGGATTGGGTATTTCCTACAATGAGCAGTTCTTC
TRBJ1-2 TRBV6-5 . . CASSYSGGSNGYTF TGTGCCAGCAGTTACTCGGGGGGTAGCAATGGCTACACCTTC
TRBJ2-7 TRBV28 . TRBD2 CASSPSGRAYEQYF TGTGCCAGCAGTCCTAGCGGGAGGGCCTACGAGCAGTACTTC
TRBJ2-1 TRBV5-1 few . CASSLSPAGGLNEQFF TGCGCCAGCAGCTTGTCTCCAGCGGGCGGACTAAATGAGCAGTTCTTC
TRBJ2-5 TRBV4-1 . TRBD1 CASSQDPGTGAETQYF TGCGCCAGCAGCCAAGACCCCGGGACAGGGGCAGAGACCCAGTACTTC
TRBJ1-5 TRBV19 . . CASRRNPQSTGIENQPQHF TGTGCCAGTAGAAGGAACCCTCAATCTACAGGGATCGAAAATCAGCCCCAGCATTTT
TRBJ1-5 TRBV25-1 . TRBD1 CASTQTGQGHYSNQPQHF TGTGCCAGCACCCAGACGGGACAGGGACATTATAGCAATCAGCCCCAGCATTTT
TRBJ2-7 TRBV5-1 . TRBD1 CASSSRQGMDIEQYF TGCGCCAGCAGCTCCCGACAGGGTATGGATATCGAGCAGTACTTC
TRBJ2-1 TRBV13 . . CASSQHGNEQFF TGTGCCAGCAGCCAGCACGGGAATGAGCAGTTCTTC
TRBJ2-2 TRBV19 . . CASSIGVRGELFF TGTGCCAGTAGTATCGGGGTTCGTGGGGAGCTGTTTTTT
TRBJ1-5 TRBV30 . . CAWSGGGQPQHF TGTGCCTGGAGCGGGGGAGGACAGCCCCAGCATTTT
TRBJ2-7 TRBV2 . TRBD2 CAIAGRGEGWEQYF TGTGCCATCGCCGGGAGGGGGGAGGGATGGGAGCAGTACTTC
TRBJ2-7 TRBV29-1 . TRBD1 CSVGARDRERQYF TGCAGCGTTGGGGCTCGGGACAGGGAAAGGCAGTACTTC
TRBJ2-3 TRBV10-3 . . CAIRQGTSTDTQYF TGTGCCATCAGACAGGGGACTAGCACAGATACGCAGTATTTT
TRBJ1-1 TRBV11-3 . TRBD1 CASSLDRGQAFF TGTGCCAGCAGCTTAGACAGGGGGCAAGCTTTCTTT
TRBJ2-1 TRBV2 . TRBD2 CASSGPGLAGVDEQFF TGTGCCAGCAGTGGACCGGGACTAGCGGGAGTCGATGAGCAGTTCTTC
TRBJ2-2 TRBV11-2 once . CASSLRLTSGPGELFF TGTGCCAGCAGCCTGAGACTAACTTCCGGACCCGGGGAGCTGTTTTTT
TRBJ2-7 TRBV18 . TRBD2 CASSRGLPTYEQYF TGTGCCAGCTCAAGGGGACTACCGACCTACGAGCAGTACTTC
TRBJ1-1 TRBV7-2 . TRBD1 CASSLVGQGYMNTEAFF TGTGCCAGCAGCTTAGTAGGACAGGGTTATATGAACACTGAAGCTTTCTTT
TRBJ2-1 TRBV19 . . CASSIGRQAYNEQFF TGTGCCAGTAGTATAGGCCGACAGGCCTACAATGAGCAGTTCTTC
TRBJ1-2 TRBV21-1 . . CASSKRNRGVPLPYGYTF TGTGCCAGCAGCAAACGGAACAGGGGAGTTCCCCTCCCCTATGGCTACACCTTC
TRBJ2-3 TRBV5-1 . . CASSLNSYTDTQYF TGCGCCAGCAGCTTGAACAGCTACACAGATACGCAGTATTTT
TRBJ1-1 TRBV19 . . CASSMAGGEAFF TGTGCCAGTAGTATGGCGGGGGGTGAAGCTTTCTTT
TRBJ2-7 TRBV5-1 . TRBD2 CASSLTSGTINEQYF TGCGCCAGCAGCCTGACTAGCGGGACTATTAACGAGCAGTACTTC
TRBJ2-7 TRBV5-6 . TRBD2 CASSHTSGEQYF TGTGCCAGCAGCCATACTAGCGGGGAGCAGTACTTC
TRBJ2-7 TRBV27 . TRBD1 CASRTQTGEEQYF TGTGCCAGCAGAACTCAAACAGGGGAGGAGCAGTACTTC
TRBJ1-2 TRBV2 . . CASRAAGEGSLDYGYTF TGTGCCAGCAGGGCCGCCGGGGAGGGGAGTTTGGACTATGGCTACACCTTC
TRBJ2-7 TRBV5-1 . TRBD2 CASSYSGRPDTNTYEQYF TGCGCCAGCAGCTATAGCGGGAGGCCCGACACGAACACCTACGAGCAGTACTTC
TRBJ2-5 TRBV7-7 . TRBD1 CASSLEGQIQETQYF TGTGCCAGCAGCTTAGAGGGACAGATACAAGAGACCCAGTACTTC
TRBJ2-3 TRBV2 . TRBD1 CASSPLTGRTDTQYF TGTGCCAGCAGCCCCCTGACAGGGCGCACAGATACGCAGTATTTT
TRBJ1-1 TRBV29-1 . . CSVFGPENTEAFF TGCAGCGTGTTTGGCCCTGAGAACACTGAAGCTTTCTTT
TRBJ2-2 TRBV5-1 . TRBD2 CASTGTSGFRGELFF TGCGCCAGCACCGGGACTAGCGGTTTCCGAGGGGAGCTGTTTTTT